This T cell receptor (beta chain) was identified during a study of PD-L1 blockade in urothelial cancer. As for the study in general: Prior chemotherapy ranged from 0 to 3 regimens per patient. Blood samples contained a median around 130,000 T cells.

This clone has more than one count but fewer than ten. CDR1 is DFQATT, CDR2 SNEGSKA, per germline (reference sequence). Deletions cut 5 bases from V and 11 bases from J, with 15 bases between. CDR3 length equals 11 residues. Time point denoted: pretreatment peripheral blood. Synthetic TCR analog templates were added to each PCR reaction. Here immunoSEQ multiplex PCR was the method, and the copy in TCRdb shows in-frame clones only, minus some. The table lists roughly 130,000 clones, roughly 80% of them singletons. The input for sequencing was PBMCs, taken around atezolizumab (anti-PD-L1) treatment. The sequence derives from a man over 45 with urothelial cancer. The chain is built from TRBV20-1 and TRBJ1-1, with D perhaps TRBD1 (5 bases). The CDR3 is CSAGGFKKAFF. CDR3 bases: TGCAGTGCTGGGGGGTTCAAAAAGGCTTTCTTT.